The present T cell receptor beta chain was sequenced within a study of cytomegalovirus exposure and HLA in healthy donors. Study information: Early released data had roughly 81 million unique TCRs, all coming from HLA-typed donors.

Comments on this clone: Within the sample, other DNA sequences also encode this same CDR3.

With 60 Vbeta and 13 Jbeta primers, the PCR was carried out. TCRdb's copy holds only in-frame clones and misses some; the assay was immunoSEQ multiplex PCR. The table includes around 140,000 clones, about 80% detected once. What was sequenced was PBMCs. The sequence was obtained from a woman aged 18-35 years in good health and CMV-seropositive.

CDR3 in amino acids: CASSLLGTKNQETQYF. DNA for the CDR3: TGTGCCAGCAGCCTGCTGGGGACAAAAAACCAAGAGACCCAGTACTTC. The chain carries TRBV7-2 and TRBJ2-5, with D possibly TRBD1 on 6 matching bases. Trimming shortened V by 5 bases and J by 0 bases, and 16 bases separated the two germline ends. Per the germline V gene, CDR1 is SGHTA and CDR2 is FQGNSA. The CDR3 is made up of 16 amino acids.